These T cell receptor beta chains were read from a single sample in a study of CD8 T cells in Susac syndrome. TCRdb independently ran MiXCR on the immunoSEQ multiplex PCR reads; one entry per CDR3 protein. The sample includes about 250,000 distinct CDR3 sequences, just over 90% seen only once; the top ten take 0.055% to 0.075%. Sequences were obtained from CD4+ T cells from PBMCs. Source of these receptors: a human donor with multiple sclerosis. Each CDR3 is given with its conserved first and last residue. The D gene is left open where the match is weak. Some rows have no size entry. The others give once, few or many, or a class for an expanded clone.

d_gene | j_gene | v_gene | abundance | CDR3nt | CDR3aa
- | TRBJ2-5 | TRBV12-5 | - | TGTGCTAGTGGTTCGACCACGGCGGGTTCGGAGACCCAGTACTTC | CASGSTTAGSETQYF
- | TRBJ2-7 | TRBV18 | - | TGTGCCAGCTCACCACTCCCAGGGAGCTCCTACGAGCAGTACTTC | CASSPLPGSSYEQYF
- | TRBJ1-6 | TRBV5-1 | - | TGCGCCAGCAGCTTGGATCCAGGGGCGGTTTCACCCCTCCACTTT | CASSLDPGAVSPLHF
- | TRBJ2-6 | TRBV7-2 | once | TGTGCCAGCAGCCCAGGTCCACAGGGAGCCGGGGCCAACGTCCTGACTTTC | CASSPGPQGAGANVLTF
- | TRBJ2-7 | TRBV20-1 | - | TGCAGTGCTAGGCCGCTATACGAGCAGTACTTC | CSARPLYEQYF
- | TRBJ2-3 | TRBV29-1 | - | TGCAGCGTTGATAAACAGTTCTACACAGATACGCAGTATTTT | CSVDKQFYTDTQYF
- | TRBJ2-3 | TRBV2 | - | TGTGCCAGCAGTGAAGGTCGTGGTCCCACAGATACGCAGTATTTT | CASSEGRGPTDTQYF
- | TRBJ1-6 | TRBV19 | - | TGTGCCAGCGCTAACCCAGGGTATTCACCCCTCCACTTT | CASANPGYSPLHF
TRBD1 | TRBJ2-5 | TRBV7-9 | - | TGTGCCAGCACCTCCCTTCGACAGGGCCTATTCCAAGAGACCCAGTACTTC | CASTSLRQGLFQETQYF
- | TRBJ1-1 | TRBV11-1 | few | TGTGCCACCTCGACAGGCATGAACACTGAAGCTTTCTTT | CATSTGMNTEAFF
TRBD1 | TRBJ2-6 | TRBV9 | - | TGTGCCAGCAGCCGGGACAGTATCTCTGGGGCCAACGTCCTGACTTTC | CASSRDSISGANVLTF
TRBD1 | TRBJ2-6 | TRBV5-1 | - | TGCGCCAGCAGCTTCAAAGGGGGCACTGGGGCCAACGTCCTGACTTTC | CASSFKGGTGANVLTF
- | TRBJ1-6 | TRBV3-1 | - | TGTGCCAGCAGCCGGGAACGGAATTCACCCCTCCACTTT | CASSRERNSPLHF
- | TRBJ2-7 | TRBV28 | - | TGTGCCAGCAGTTTATGGTACGAGCAGTACTTC | CASSLWYEQYF
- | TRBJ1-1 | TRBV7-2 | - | TGTGCCAGCAGCCCTCGGACGAGGGGGGGCCTTGAAGCTTTCTTT | CASSPRTRGGLEAFF
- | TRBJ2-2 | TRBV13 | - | TGTGCCAGCAGCTTGGCTGCGGGACTTGAAGATACCGGGGAGCTGTTTTTT | CASSLAAGLEDTGELFF
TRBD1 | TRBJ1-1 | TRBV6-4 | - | TGTGCCAGCACCGGCGGAGGGACAGCAGTCCGATCCACTGAAGCTTTCTTT | CASTGGGTAVRSTEAFF
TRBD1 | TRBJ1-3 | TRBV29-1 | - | TGCAGCGCAGGGGGCGCAGCCGCAGGAGGAAACACCATATATTTT | CSAGGAAAGGNTIYF
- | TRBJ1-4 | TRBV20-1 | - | TGCAGTGTCAGCACGGCAACTAATGAAAAACTGTTTTTT | CSVSTATNEKLFF
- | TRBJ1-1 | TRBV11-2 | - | TGTGCCAGCAGCTCCTCCTCGAAGGCTGAAGCTTTCTTT | CASSSSSKAEAFF
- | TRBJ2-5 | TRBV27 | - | TGTGCCAGCAGTCCCAGCGGGCGAAGAGAGACCCAGTACTTC | CASSPSGRRETQYF
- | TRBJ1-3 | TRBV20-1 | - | TGCAGTGCCACCGACAGTAGCTCTGGAAACACCATATATTTT | CSATDSSSGNTIYF
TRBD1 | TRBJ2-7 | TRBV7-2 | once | TGTGCCAGCAGTCACAGGGGGCGCGGAATAGGCGAGCAGTACTTC | CASSHRGRGIGEQYF
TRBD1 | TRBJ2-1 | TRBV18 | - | TGTGCCAGCTCACCGGAGAGGGGGCTCTACAATGAGCAGTTCTTC | CASSPERGLYNEQFF
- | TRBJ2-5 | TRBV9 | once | TGTGCCAGCAGCGTTCACCTGAGCTGGGAGACCCAGTACTTC | CASSVHLSWETQYF
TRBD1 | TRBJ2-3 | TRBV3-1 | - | TGTGCCAGCAGCCGACCGGGACAGGGTATAGATACGCAGTATTTT | CASSRPGQGIDTQYF
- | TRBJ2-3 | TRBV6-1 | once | TGTGCCAGCAGATATGGCTTTATGGATACGCAGTATTTT | CASRYGFMDTQYF
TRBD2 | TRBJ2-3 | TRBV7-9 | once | TGTGCCAGCAGCTCAATCGGGACTACCCGCGGGGGGACAGATACGCAGTATTTT | CASSSIGTTRGGTDTQYF
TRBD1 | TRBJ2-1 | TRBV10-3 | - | TGTGCCATCTCCGGGACAGGGGGAGAGCAGTTCTTC | CAISGTGGEQFF
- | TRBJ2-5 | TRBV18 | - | TGTGCCAGCTCACCACGGACGGACGGAGGATCGCAGTACTTC | CASSPRTDGGSQYF
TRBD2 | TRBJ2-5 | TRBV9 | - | TGTGCCAGCAGCGTAGGCGGGAGGGTCCAAGAGACCCAGTACTTC | CASSVGGRVQETQYF
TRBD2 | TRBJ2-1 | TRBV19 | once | TGTGCCAGTAGTACTCTGAGCGGGGGGCACTACAATGAGCAGTTCTTC | CASSTLSGGHYNEQFF
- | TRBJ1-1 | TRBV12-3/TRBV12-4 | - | TGTGCCAGCAGTTTATCGGGAAAGGACACTGAAGCTTTCTTT | CASSLSGKDTEAFF
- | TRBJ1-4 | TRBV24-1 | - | TGTGCCACCAGTGATACCGGGGGCGCTAATGAAAAACTGTTTTTT | CATSDTGGANEKLFF
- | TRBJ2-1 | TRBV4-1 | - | TGCGCCAGCAGCAAACGGGGTGGAAGCGCGACCTACAATGAGCAGTTCTTC | CASSKRGGSATYNEQFF
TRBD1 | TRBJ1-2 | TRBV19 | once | TGTGCCAGTAGTGGAAGCACAGGGGCCGCCTCCTATGGCTACACCTTC | CASSGSTGAASYGYTF
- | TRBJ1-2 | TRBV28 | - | TGTGCCAGCAGTTTCAAGAGGGCGAGTGGCTACACCTTC | CASSFKRASGYTF
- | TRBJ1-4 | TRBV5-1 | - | TGCGCCAGCAGCTTGGTAGCAGGGGCCAATAATGAAAAACTGTTTTTT | CASSLVAGANNEKLFF
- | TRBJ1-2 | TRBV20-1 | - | TGCAGTGCTTACCAACCAACAGTGGATGGCTACACCTTC | CSAYQPTVDGYTF
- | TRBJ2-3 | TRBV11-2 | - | TGTGCCAGCAGCTTAGATAGGCTCACAGATACGCAGTATTTT | CASSLDRLTDTQYF
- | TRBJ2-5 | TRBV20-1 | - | TGCAGTGGGGAGGACCAAGAGACCCAGTACTTC | CSGEDQETQYF